Listed here are 24 T cell receptor beta chains from one sample, sequenced in a study of T cell repertoires in aging, cancer and after chemotherapy. Multiplex touch-down PCR with TRB-A/B primers amplified rearranged V-D-J TRB sequences. TCRdb re-derived calls from the multiplex PCR reads in MiXCR, one entry per CDR3 protein. The sample holds some 10,000 distinct CDR3 sequences, 30% to 40% seen once. The template was genomic DNA from peripheral blood, not RNA. Sequences were obtained from blood. These TCRs come from a human donor in good health.

The chain is built from TRBV20-1 and TRBJ2-3; 7 bases map to TRBD1. Germline V CDR1 and CDR2: DFQATT, SNEGSKA (reference sequence). The CDR3 loop spans 12 amino acids. The V and J ends lost 6 bases and 4 bases, in that order; junction bases with no gene match: 4. Here the CDR3 DNA reads TGCAGTGCCCCAGACAGGGCAGATACGCAGTATTTT. Residues: CSAPDRADTQYF.

The rearrangement links TRBV6-1 to TRBJ1-5; the D gene is possibly TRBD1 (5 bases). CDR1 is MNHNS and CDR2 is SASEGT in the germline V gene. The ends were cut back, 5 bases at V and 8 bases at J, with 19 bases in the middle. This CDR3 comprises 15 residues. The CDR3 DNA is TGTGCCAGCAGTCCCGCCGCCGGGGCTTTGGAGCCCCAGCATTTT. It is translated as CASSPAAGALEPQHF.

V and J are TRBV18 and TRBJ1-1; TRBD1 might be the D (5 bases). Germline-derived CDR1 and CDR2 are KGHSH and LQKENI. CDR3 length: 14 amino acids. The V and J ends lost 0 bases and 10 bases respectively, with 15 bases between them. The CDR3 nucleotides are TGTGCCAGCTCACCACCGAAGGGCAGGGTGGGAGCTTTCTTT. Amino acid sequence: CASSPPKGRVGAFF.

This clonotype was counted a few times. The rearrangement uses TRBV11-3 and TRBJ2-3; D uncertain. Trimming stripped 3 bases from V and 1 base from J, with 14 bases between. Germline V gene sequence: CDR1 SGHNT, CDR2 YENEEA. The CDR3 has 16 amino acids. CDR3 in DNA: TGTGCCAGCAGCTTCAACTTTGGGGTGCGCACAGATACGCAGTATTTT. It codes for CASSFNFGVRTDTQYF.

This clonotype was counted only a few times. The chain uses TRBV5-7 and TRBJ2-4; no clear D gene. TRBV5-7 is an ORF for which the function is uncertain. The CDR3 is made up of 13 amino acids. V was trimmed by 1 base and J by 8 bases, leaving 10 bases between them. This CDR3 reads CASSLIGKDIQYF. The CDR3 DNA sequence: TGTGCCAGCAGCTTGATAGGGAAGGACATTCAGTACTTC.

This chain joins TRBV4-3 and TRBJ1-6, with D possibly TRBD1 on 6 matching bases. The ends were cut back, 3 bases at V and 7 bases at J, with 16 bases in the middle. CDR1 is LGHNA and CDR2 is YSLEER in the germline V gene. This CDR3 region has 16 residues. The CDR3 nucleotides are TGCGCCAGCAGCCAGATGGTAGGGACACGGAATTCACCCCTCCACTTT. This translates into CASSQMVGTRNSPLHF.

This clonotype was recorded a few times. The J gene is TRBJ2-7, the V gene TRBV30; no definite D call. The V end was cut by 2 bases, the J end by 4 bases, with 12 bases between. This CDR3 has 13 amino acids. CDR1 is GTSNPN and CDR2 is SVGIG in the germline V gene (reference sequence). The CDR3: CAWSRTDGYEQYF. CDR3 bases: TGTGCCTGGAGTAGGACGGACGGTTACGAGCAGTACTTC.

This clonotype was seen a handful of times. The V call is TRBV15, the J call TRBJ2-6, with 7 bases matching TRBD1. The CDR3 is 18 amino acids. V trimming: 6 bases; J trimming: 0 bases; junction bases outside the gene matches: 11. Germline CDR1 is LNHNV and CDR2 is YYDKDF (reference sequence). CDR3 region: CATSATGDLLSGANVLTF. The CDR3 coding sequence is TGTGCCACCAGTGCTACAGGGGATCTTCTCTCTGGGGCCAACGTCCTGACTTTC.

The CDR3 region has the DNA TGTGCCACCCAGGAGGGGGGCAATCAGCCCCAGCATTTT. As protein: CATQEGGNQPQHF. The chain employs TRBV19 and TRBJ1-5, with D perhaps matching TRBD1 (6 bases). The CDR3 covers 13 residues. From germline, CDR1 is LNHDA and CDR2 SQIVND (reference sequence). The V and J ends lost 10 bases and 2 bases respectively, with 12 bases between them. Based on the CDR3 plus reference TRBV19 and TRBJ1-5, the full variable domain is DGGITQSPKYLFRKEGQNVTLSCEQNLNHDAMYWYRQDPGQGLRLIYYSQIVNDFQKGDIAEGYSVSREKKESFPLTVTSAQKNPTAFYLCATQEGGNQPQHFGDGTRLSIL.

The sample holds a few counts of this clonotype. The chain joins TRBV5-4 to TRBJ2-2; D remains unclear. There are 13 residues in the CDR3. Per germline, CDR1 SGHNT and CDR2 YYREEE (reference sequence). The ends were cut back, 3 bases at V and 7 bases at J, with 10 bases in the middle. CDR3 in DNA: TGTGCCAGCAGCTCTTGGGGTAGCGGGGAGCTGTTTTTT. Translation: CASSSWGSGELFF.

This clonotype is categorized as medium-sized. The chain joins TRBV19 to TRBJ1-4; no definite D call. The CDR3 loop spans 16 amino acids. Germline values: CDR1 LNHDA, CDR2 SQIVND (reference sequence). V shed 1 base and J shed 1 base, with 10 bases lying between them. The CDR3 is CASSIVHGKTNEKLFF. The DNA of the CDR3 is TGTGCCAGTAGTATAGTTCACGGCAAAACTAATGAAAAACTGTTTTTT.

V usage is TRBV27 and J usage is TRBJ2-7, with a tentative D call TRBD2 (7 bases). Trimming left V 5 bases short and J 0 bases short, with 14 bases between. CDR1 is MNHEY, CDR2 SMNVEV, per germline (reference sequence). The CDR3 runs 15 residues. DNA for the CDR3: TGTGCCAGCAGTGCGCGCGGGGGCGCCTCCTACGAGCAGTACTTC. Protein sequence: CASSARGGASYEQYF.

This clonotype was observed a few times. V gene TRBV11-1 combines with J gene TRBJ2-5, with no clear D. This CDR3 is 14 amino acids long. V lost 5 bases to trimming and J lost 7 bases, with 17 bases between them. Germline assignment: CDR1 SGHAT and CDR2 FQDESV (reference sequence). CDR3 nucleotides: TGTGCCAGCAGCCCCCTTGGGTCTGGTACGACCCAGTACTTC. Translated, it gives CASSPLGSGTTQYF.

This clonotype turned up a few times. The CDR3, as DNA: TGTGCCTGGGAAGGACAGGCGCGGGAAAAACTGTTTTTT. Translated: CAWEGQAREKLFF. This chain links TRBV30 with TRBJ1-4; 7 bases fit TRBD1. The CDR3 totals 13 residues. The V and J ends lost 5 bases and 8 bases, in that order; junction bases with no gene match: 8. Germline V CDR1 and CDR2: GTSNPN, SVGIG (reference sequence).

This clonotype was seen only once. CDR3 nucleotide sequence: TGTGCCAGCAGCCTACAGGTTCTAACTGCTTACAATGAGCAGTTCTTC. Translation: CASSLQVLTAYNEQFF. V gene TRBV7-2 combines with J gene TRBJ2-1, with D perhaps matching TRBD1 (5 bases). V was clipped by 5 bases and J by 4 bases, with 18 bases between them. The CDR3 is 16 residues long. Germline CDR1 reads SGHTA; CDR2 reads FQGNSA.

This clonotype has only a few counts. The chain couples TRBV6-5 to TRBJ2-7; TRBD1 agrees at 8 bases. Germline V gene sequence: CDR1 MNHEY, CDR2 SVGAGI. The CDR3 runs to 14 residues. Losses at the gene ends were 1 base for V and 3 bases for J; bases not matched to a gene: 2. The CDR3: CASSYLGQGYEQYF. DNA for the CDR3: TGTGCCAGCAGTTACTTAGGACAGGGCTACGAGCAGTACTTC.

The rearrangement links TRBV6-2 or TRBV6-3 to TRBJ2-7; 8 bases align to TRBD2. Germline V gives CDR1 MNHEY, CDR2 SVGEGT. The CDR3 consists of 14 residues. Trimming at V came to 7 bases and at J to 0 bases, leaving 5 bases not matched to a gene. In nucleotides, the CDR3 is TGTGCCAGCAAGGATAGCGGGGACTCCTACGAGCAGTACTTC. Protein product: CASKDSGDSYEQYF.

There are a few counts of this clonotype. The chain recombines TRBV18 with TRBJ1-4; 9 bases align to TRBD1. With 6 bases clipped from V and 12 bases from J, the junction kept 8 bases outside the gene matches. The germline gives CDR1 KGHSH, CDR2 LQKENI. The CDR3 has 13 residues. This CDR3 is CASSRQGVAELFF. CDR3 coding DNA: TGTGCCAGCTCTCGACAGGGGGTGGCGGAACTGTTTTTT.

The chain has TRBV7-9 and TRBJ2-7; D unclear. Germline CDR1 SEHNR, CDR2 FQNEAQ (reference sequence). V was clipped by 9 bases and J by 7 bases, with 16 bases between them. The CDR3 spans 12 residues. The DNA for the CDR3 is TGTGCCAGTTGCACGATGGCCCTGGAGCAGTACTTC. As protein: CASCTMALEQYF.

The chain has TRBV15 and TRBJ2-2; no definite D call. V shed 7 bases and J shed 1 base, with 7 bases lying between them. The germline V gene encodes CDR1 LNHNV and CDR2 YYDKDF (reference sequence). This CDR3 is built from 13 residues. CDR3 in amino acids: CATNRENTGELFF. CDR3 DNA: TGTGCCACCAATCGCGAGAACACCGGGGAGCTGTTTTTT.

This clonotype was seen a single time. V gene TRBV11-3 combines with J gene TRBJ2-5; 9 bases agree with TRBD2. The junction had 11 bases not matched to a gene; V was cut back by 2 bases and J by 7 bases. Germline V gives CDR1 SGHNT, CDR2 YENEEA. The CDR3 length is 16 residues. The CDR3, as DNA: TGTGCCAGCAGCTTACGGGGTAGCGGGGGCCTAGGGACCCAGTACTTC. It specifies CASSLRGSGGLGTQYF.

This chain links TRBV29-1 with TRBJ1-1, with D possibly being TRBD1 (5 bases). This CDR3 spans 13 amino acids. Per the germline V gene, CDR1 is SQVTM and CDR2 is ANQGSEA. V was clipped by 3 bases and J by 1 base, with 9 bases between them. This chain's CDR3 is CSVEGVGNTEAFF. The CDR3 DNA reads TGCAGCGTTGAGGGGGTTGGGAACACTGAAGCTTTCTTT.

The chain recombines TRBV11-3 with TRBJ1-2; 9 bases match TRBD1. V dropped 5 bases and J dropped 6; count of bases not matched to a gene: 7. In germline, CDR1 is SGHNT, CDR2 YENEEA. This CDR3 spans 14 amino acids. The CDR3 region is CASSLTRTGDGYTF. DNA for the CDR3: TGTGCCAGCAGCCTGACGAGGACAGGGGATGGCTACACCTTC.

This clonotype was counted a few times. This chain uses TRBV6-5 with TRBJ1-2, with D tentatively TRBD1 (6 bases). The V gene lost 7 bases and the J gene lost 4 bases, with 16 bases spanning the gap. The CDR3 runs to 14 residues. CDR1 MNHEY and CDR2 SVGAGI come from the germline V gene. The CDR3 DNA follows: TGTGCCAGCAACAAGGCCGGGGGGCCCTATGGCTACACCTTC. It translates to CASNKAGGPYGYTF.